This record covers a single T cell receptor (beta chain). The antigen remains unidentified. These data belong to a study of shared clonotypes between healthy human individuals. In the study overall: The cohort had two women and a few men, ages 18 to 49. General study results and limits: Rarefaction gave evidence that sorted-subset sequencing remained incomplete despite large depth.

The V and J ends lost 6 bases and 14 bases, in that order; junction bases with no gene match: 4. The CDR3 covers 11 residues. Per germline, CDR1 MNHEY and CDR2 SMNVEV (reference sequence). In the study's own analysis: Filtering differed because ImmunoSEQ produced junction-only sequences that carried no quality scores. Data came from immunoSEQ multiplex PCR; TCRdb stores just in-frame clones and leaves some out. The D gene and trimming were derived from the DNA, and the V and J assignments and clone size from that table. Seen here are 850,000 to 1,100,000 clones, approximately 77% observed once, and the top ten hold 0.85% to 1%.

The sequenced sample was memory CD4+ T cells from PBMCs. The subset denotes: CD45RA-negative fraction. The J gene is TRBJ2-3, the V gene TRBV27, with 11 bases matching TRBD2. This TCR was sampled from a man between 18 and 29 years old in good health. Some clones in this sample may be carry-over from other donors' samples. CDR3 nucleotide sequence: TGTGCCAGCAGGCTAGCGGGAGGTTGGTATTTT. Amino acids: CASRLAGGWYF.